This T cell receptor (beta chain) was captured in a study of cytomegalovirus exposure and HLA in healthy donors. Primers included in the PCR were 60 Vbeta and 13 Jbeta primers. Libraries were prepared by immunoSEQ multiplex PCR; TCRdb keeps only in-frame clonotypes and omits some of them. The table includes 150,000 to 200,000 clones, just over 75% detected once. The germline V and J ends were trimmed by 4 bases and 3 bases, with 19 bases remaining between them. In germline, CDR1 is MNHEY, CDR2 SVGAGI. CDR3 length: 16 residues. A remark on this clone: Antigen unknown.

Regarding the study as a whole: Several of the most significant clusters appeared, in a later analysis, to be linked to common viral pathogens.

The receptor's source is a woman aged 25 to 45 in good health and CMV-seropositive. V is TRBV6-5 and J is TRBJ2-7; TRBD2 is a possible D gene (7 bases). Specimen: PBMCs. The CDR3: CASSSPAGAGFYEQYF. The CDR3, as DNA: TGTGCCAGCAGTTCGCCCGCGGGGGCCGGGTTCTACGAGCAGTACTTC.